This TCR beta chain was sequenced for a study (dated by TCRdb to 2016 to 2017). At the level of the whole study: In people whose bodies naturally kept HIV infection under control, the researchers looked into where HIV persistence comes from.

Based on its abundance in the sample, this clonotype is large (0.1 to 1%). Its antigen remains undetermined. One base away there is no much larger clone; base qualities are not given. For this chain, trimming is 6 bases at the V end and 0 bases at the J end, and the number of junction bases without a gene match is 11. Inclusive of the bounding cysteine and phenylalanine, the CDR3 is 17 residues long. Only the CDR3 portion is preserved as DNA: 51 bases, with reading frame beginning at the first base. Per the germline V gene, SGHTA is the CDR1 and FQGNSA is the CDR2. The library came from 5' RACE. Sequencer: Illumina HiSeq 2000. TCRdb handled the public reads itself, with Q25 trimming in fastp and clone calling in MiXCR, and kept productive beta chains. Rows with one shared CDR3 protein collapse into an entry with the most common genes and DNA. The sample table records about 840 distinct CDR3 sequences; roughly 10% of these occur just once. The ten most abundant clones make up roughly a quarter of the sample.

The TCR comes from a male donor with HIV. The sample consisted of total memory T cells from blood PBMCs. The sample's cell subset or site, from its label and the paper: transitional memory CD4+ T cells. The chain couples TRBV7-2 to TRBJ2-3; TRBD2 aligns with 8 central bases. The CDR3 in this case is CASSGRRAGGSTDTQYF. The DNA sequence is TGTGCCAGCAGTGGAAGGCGGGCGGGAGGTAGCACAGATACGCAGTATTTT.